This TCR beta chain came from a study of blood T cells in healthy people across ages. Study background: The template switching approach captured approximately one barcoded beta molecule for every two T cells.

A sample-barcoded 5' primer and a J-beta primer mix were used in a second PCR of about 7 to 11 cycles. TCRdb re-called the 5' RACE reads through MiXCR, storing one row per CDR3 protein. The sample has around 850,000 distinct CDR3 sequences; under 40% are singletons. Whole-study results and caveats: Older age went with lower TCR beta diversity per million T cells, in a roughly linear way.

Details on this clonotype: Its antigen remains unidentified.

This CDR3 comprises 14 residues. V was pared by 3 bases and J by 3 bases, with 11 bases between. The germline V gene encodes CDR1 SGHTA and CDR2 FQGTGA. The individuals who served as donors were healthy Caucasians living in Russia, aged roughly 6 to 100. V usage is TRBV7-3 and J usage is TRBJ1-1; tentatively, D is TRBD1 (5 bases). The sequence was collected from a man aged 18 to 29 in good health. Source material: blood. The DNA of the CDR3 is TGTGCCAGCAGCTTGGGGGGAGAAGACACTGAAGCTTTCTTT. Translated, it gives CASSLGGEDTEAFF.